These 5 T cell receptor beta chains share one sample of origin, sequenced in a study of T and B cells in COVID-19 patients. Each TRB amplification used about 250-550 ng of genomic DNA from blood. Multiplex PCR with BIOMED2 TRB-A/B primer pools amplified TRB rearrangements. TCRdb passed the multiplex PCR reads through MiXCR, listing each CDR3 protein once. Among some 14,000 distinct CDR3 sequences, about 30% were seen once, and the ten largest hold almost 7%. Sequenced: blood. Every receptor here comes from a human donor who had recovered from COVID-19.

By share of the sample, this clonotype is medium-sized. This chain joins TRBV12-3 or TRBV12-4 and TRBJ2-1; D not certain. V was cut by 3 bases and J by 7 bases, with 4 bases left in between. The CDR3 runs 11 residues. This chain's CDR3 is CASSLGNEQFF. The CDR3 DNA follows: TGTGCCAGCAGTTTGGGGAATGAGCAGTTCTTC.

This clonotype qualifies as medium-sized. V usage is TRBV30 and J usage is TRBJ2-7; D is possibly TRBD1 or TRBD2 (5 bases each). V lost 0 bases, J lost 2 bases, and 17 bases lay in between. CDR1 GTSNPN and CDR2 SVGIG come from the germline V gene (reference sequence). There are 16 residues in the CDR3. The CDR3 spells CAWSVPRRDPTYEQYF. The CDR3 DNA follows: TGTGCCTGGAGTGTACCACGCCGGGACCCGACCTACGAGCAGTACTTC.

This clonotype is medium-sized in the sample. The gene calls are TRBV19 and TRBJ2-1; D gene unclear. The V and J ends lost 5 bases and 6 bases respectively, with 14 bases between them. The CDR3 consists of 14 residues. The germline gives CDR1 LNHDA, CDR2 SQIVND (reference sequence). The CDR3 DNA sequence: TGTGCCAGTAGTTTTTTCTCCGAGCGCAATGAGCAGTTCTTC. Translated, it gives CASSFFSERNEQFF.

This clonotype was recorded at least ten times. This chain connects TRBV27 to TRBJ1-1; no firm D call. This CDR3 is built from 13 residues. Trimming left V 5 bases short and J 1 base short, with 8 bases between. Germline lookup yields CDR1 MNHEY and CDR2 SMNVEV (reference sequence). CDR3 DNA: TGTGCCAGCAGTCTTCCGGGGAACACTGAAGCTTTCTTT. Protein: CASSLPGNTEAFF.

By proportion, this clonotype is medium-sized. The chain is built from TRBV19 and TRBJ2-6; TRBD1 matches 11 bases. Germline values: CDR1 LNHDA, CDR2 SQIVND (reference sequence). This CDR3 is 18 amino acids long. With V trimmed by 4 bases and J by 1 base, 6 bases remained unmatched. The CDR3 DNA follows: TGTGCCAGTAGTAGCTGGACAGGGGGCTGGTCTGGGGCCAACGTCCTGACTTTC. It translates to CASSSWTGGWSGANVLTF.